This TCR beta chain was sequenced in a study of blood T cell repertoires in COVID-19. Generated by immunoSEQ multiplex PCR, the TCRdb table keeps only in-frame clones and is missing some. The sample includes 250,000 to 350,000 clones, around 89% seen only once; the top ten take around 4.4%. V was trimmed by 4 bases and J by 3 bases, leaving 17 bases between them. This CDR3 has 16 amino acids. In germline, CDR1 is SGHRS, CDR2 YFSETQ. The study recruited people aged roughly 18 to 100 years across roughly 25 US areas. The study assigned cohorts using participant-reported clinical history. This chain joins TRBV5-1 and TRBJ2-1; D may be TRBD2 (5 bases). The sequenced sample consisted of PBMCs or T cells enriched from blood (not recorded which). The sequence came from a woman aged 18-29 years with acute COVID-19. The CDR3 loop is CASSPGERPHYNEQFF. DNA for the CDR3: TGCGCCAGCAGCCCCGGGGAGCGGCCCCACTACAATGAGCAGTTCTTC.